This entry lists 24 T cell receptor beta chains sequenced from one sample in a study. TCRdb redid the calling of the 5' RACE reads with MiXCR, one entry per CDR3 protein. The sample consists of several thousand distinct CDR3 sequences, 35% to 45% of them appearing once. Specimen: tumor-infiltrating memory CD4+ T cells sorted from the breast tumor. Sample subset: memory CD4+ T cells, CD4+CD45RO+CD25-. The receptor source for this set is a female donor with breast cancer.

This clonotype turned up a few times. The CDR3 DNA is TGTGCCATCAGTGAGATGAGGGGAGCCGAGCAGTACTTC. Residues: CAISEMRGAEQYF. The rearrangement links TRBV10-3 to TRBJ2-7; D could derive from TRBD1 or TRBD2 (5 bases each). Germline-derived CDR1 and CDR2 are ENHRY and SYGVKD. CDR3 size: 13 residues. The germline V and J ends were trimmed by 2 bases and 6 bases, with 11 bases remaining between them.

The V call is TRBV12-3 or TRBV12-4, the J call TRBJ1-1; a weak D match, TRBD1 (6 bases). Between the trimmed V and J ends, which lost 5 bases and 5 bases, there was a span of 15 bases. CDR3 size: 14 residues. In DNA, the CDR3 is TGTGCCAGCAGTCATGCAGGGGTTTATACTGAAGCTTTCTTT. Translated, it gives CASSHAGVYTEAFF.

This clonotype occurred a few times. The missing conserved phenylalanine or tryptophan at the end of this CDR3 makes a read error likely. The V and J genes are TRBV7-6 and TRBJ2-7, with TRBD2 matching over 9 bases. CDR3 length: 19 amino acids. The V and J ends lost 3 bases and 3 bases, in that order; junction bases with no gene match: 18. Germline CDR1 reads SGHVS; CDR2 reads FNYEAQ. The CDR3 DNA reads TGTGCCAGCAGCTTCTTAGCGGGGGAGCCCGGTCCCGATGACTACGAGCAGTACTTA. Its translation: CASSFLAGEPGPDDYEQYL.

This clonotype is categorized as medium-sized. The chain has TRBV6-5 and TRBJ2-3; 9 nucleotides line up with TRBD2. Unmatched junction bases numbered 10, after V lost 6 bases and J lost 3 bases. The germline V gene encodes CDR1 MNHEY and CDR2 SVGAGI. The CDR3 runs to 16 residues. CDR3 residues: CASRDSGSLVTDTQYF. In DNA, the CDR3 is TGTGCCAGCAGGGATAGCGGGAGTCTTGTTACAGATACGCAGTATTTT.

This clonotype came up a few times. At one boundary the junction diverges from the germline segment, which might be a read error. This chain connects TRBV28 to TRBJ1-5; no firm D call. CDR3 length: 15 amino acids. The V gene's germline CDR1 is MDHEN and CDR2 SYDVKM. CDR3 sequence: CAAEEGLNRNQPQRF. The CDR3 region has the DNA TGTGCCGCGGAAGAAGGACTGAATCGCAATCAGCCCCAGCGTTTT. The full variable domain, completed using reference TRBV28 and TRBJ1-5, is DVKVTQSSRYLVKRTGEKVFLECVQDMDHENMFWYRQDPGLGLRLIYFSYDVKMKEKGDIPEGYSVSREKKERFSLILESASTNQTSMYLCAAEEGLNRNQPQRFGDGTRLSIL.

The gene calls are TRBV9 and TRBJ2-1; 11 bases fit TRBD2. This CDR3 contains 15 residues. Germline V gene data show CDR1 as SGDLS and CDR2 as YYNGEE. J gave up 6 bases and V 6 bases, and 8 bases lay outside the gene matches. CDR3 DNA: TGTGCCAGCACCTTAGCGGGAGGGCCGTTCAATGAGCAGTTCTTC. Translation: CASTLAGGPFNEQFF. Full variable domain (outside the CDR3, taken from reference TRBV9 and TRBJ2-1): DSGVTQTPKHLITATGQRVTLRCSPRSGDLSVYWYQQSLDQGLQFLIQYYNGEERAKGNILERFSAQQFPDLHSELNLSSLELGDSALYFCASTLAGGPFNEQFFGPGTRLTVL.

The rearrangement links TRBV29-1 to TRBJ2-1, with TRBD2 matching over 11 bases. CDR1 is SQVTM and CDR2 is ANQGSEA in the germline V gene. V lost 7 bases, J lost 7 bases, and 6 bases stayed unmatched. This CDR3 has 13 residues. For the CDR3, the DNA is TGCAGCGGGGGGGGACTAGCGGTTAATGAGCAGTTCTTC. Its translation: CSGGGLAVNEQFF.

By proportion, this clonotype is large. This chain uses TRBV5-1 with TRBJ1-2; tentative D call: TRBD1 (5 bases). The ends were cut back, 0 bases at V and 6 bases at J, with 9 bases in the middle. CDR3 size: 13 residues. CDR1 SGHRS and CDR2 YFSETQ come from the germline V gene. The DNA of the CDR3 is TGCGCCAGCAGCTTGGCGGGGGTGGATGGCTACACCTTC. This gives the protein CASSLAGVDGYTF.

This clonotype was counted only a few times. CDR3: CSARGGGPSSYNSPLHF. As DNA, the CDR3 is TGCAGTGCTCGAGGGGGAGGGCCGAGCTCCTATAATTCACCCCTCCACTTT. The rearrangement uses TRBV20-1 and TRBJ1-6; a weak D match, TRBD1 (6 bases). Germline values: CDR1 DFQATT, CDR2 SNEGSKA (reference sequence). CDR3 length: 17 residues. Trimming took off 5 bases at V and 0 bases at J, with 17 bases between the two ends.

Within the sample, this clonotype is medium-sized. The chain links TRBV5-1 to TRBJ2-2, with D possibly being TRBD1 (6 bases). The length of the CDR3 is 20 residues. Germline V CDR1 and CDR2: SGHRS, YFSETQ. V dropped 1 base and J dropped 4 bases, with 26 bases sitting between them. The CDR3 spells CASSLSGWDKGAFSTGELFF. CDR3 DNA sequence: TGCGCCAGCAGCTTGTCCGGTTGGGACAAGGGAGCCTTCAGCACCGGGGAGCTGTTTTTT.

This chain connects TRBV6-5 to TRBJ2-5; D is perhaps TRBD1 (6 bases). Germline V CDR1 and CDR2: MNHEY, SVGAGI. This CDR3 has 15 residues. V was pared by 0 bases and J by 5 bases, with 13 bases between. The CDR3 spells CASSYSNGGWETQYF. The CDR3 bases are TGTGCCAGCAGTTACTCGAATGGGGGCTGGGAGACCCAGTACTTC.

By sample fraction, this clonotype is medium-sized. The V gene is TRBV13, the J gene TRBJ1-5, with D perhaps matching TRBD1 (5 bases). V lost 4 bases to trimming and J lost 2 bases, with 9 bases between them. The V gene's germline CDR1 is PRHDT and CDR2 FYEKMQ (reference sequence). CDR3 length equals 14 residues. The CDR3 loop reads CASSSRDGNQPQHF. The CDR3 DNA is TGTGCCAGCAGCTCCAGGGATGGCAATCAGCCCCAGCATTTT.

The sample holds one count of this clonotype. A much larger clone lies a single base off, so this may be a read error. The chain links TRBV11-2 to TRBJ2-7; D perhaps matches TRBD2 (6 bases). The CDR3 extends over 15 amino acids. The germline V gene encodes CDR1 SGHAT and CDR2 FQNNGV. CDR3 residues: CVSSPIGTATYEQYF. The CDR3 DNA sequence: TGTGTCAGCAGTCCAATAGGGACTGCAACCTACGAGCAGTACTTC.

On this clonotype itself: The junction does not match germline at one end; this may be a read error. V gene TRBV2 combines with J gene TRBJ1-5; D ambiguous. CDR3 length equals 15 residues. Germline V gene lookup returns CDR1 SNHLY and CDR2 FYNNEI. The CDR3 spells CASRAGRHSNQPQHF. CDR3 nucleotide sequence: TGTGCCAGCAGGGCCGGGCGGCACAGCAATCAGCCCCAGCATTTC.

The sample holds one count of this clonotype. The gene calls are TRBV5-1 and TRBJ2-1; unclear D gene. The CDR3 sequence is 15 residues long. Deletions cut 0 bases from V and 9 bases from J, with 16 bases between. Germline CDR1 SGHRS, CDR2 YFSETQ. CDR3 DNA sequence: TGCGCCAGCAGCTTGGCCCAAGGCTCCTCGATTGAGCAGTTCTTC. It codes for CASSLAQGSSIEQFF. Based on the CDR3 plus reference TRBV5-1 and TRBJ2-1, the full variable domain is KAGVTQTPRYLIKTRGQQVTLSCSPISGHRSVSWYQQTPGQGLQFLFEYFSETQRNKGNFPGRFSGRQFSNSRSEMNVSTLELGDSALYLCASSLAQGSSIEQFFGPGTRLTVL.

The table lists this clonotype with many counts. The chain joins TRBV18 to TRBJ1-5; D is uncertain. Per the germline V gene, CDR1 is KGHSH and CDR2 is LQKENI. CDR3 size: 14 residues. V was pared by 1 base and J by 0 bases, with 4 bases between. CDR3 in DNA: TGTGCCAGCTCACCACAGGGTAGCAATCAGCCCCAGCATTTT. As protein: CASSPQGSNQPQHF.

The sample holds many counts of this clonotype. The gene calls are TRBV20-1 and TRBJ2-7; D may be TRBD2 (5 bases). Germline V gene data show CDR1 as DFQATT and CDR2 as SNEGSKA (reference sequence). Trimming removed 3 bases at V and 2 bases at J, with 11 bases between. The CDR3 runs 13 residues. The CDR3 sequence: CSASPSGAYEQYF. The CDR3, as DNA: TGCAGTGCTAGCCCCAGCGGAGCCTACGAGCAGTACTTC.

This clonotype was detected only a few times. The chain is built from TRBV5-1 and TRBJ1-1; D remains unclear. This CDR3 contains 14 residues. V dropped 0 bases and J dropped 5 bases, with 11 bases sitting between them. Germline V gene data show CDR1 as SGHRS and CDR2 as YFSETQ. The CDR3: CASSLDGSGTEAFF. As DNA, the CDR3 is TGCGCCAGCAGCTTGGACGGGAGCGGAACTGAAGCTTTCTTT.

This sequence joins TRBV6-5 and TRBJ2-7, with 8 bases matching TRBD2. Germline CDR1 and CDR2: MNHEY and SVGAGI. CDR3 length equals 13 residues. V trimming: 3 bases; J trimming: 7 bases; junction bases outside the gene matches: 5. The CDR3 here is CASSYDPGGEQYF. CDR3 DNA: TGTGCCAGCAGTTATGACCCGGGGGGGGAGCAGTACTTC.

In this sample, this clonotype turned up once. This may be a read error, as it is one base from a much larger clone. The V call is TRBV20-1, the J call TRBJ1-6, with D uncertain. This CDR3 spans 8 amino acids. The germline V gene encodes CDR1 DFQATT and CDR2 SNEGSKA (reference sequence). This CDR3 reads CGAMDLHF. The CDR3 nucleotides are TGCGGTGCTATGGACCTCCACTTT.

This clonotype came up many times. The rearrangement joins TRBV29-1 to TRBJ2-7, with a weak D call TRBD2 (6 bases). Trimming shortened V by 4 bases and J by 2 bases, and 6 bases separated the two germline ends. Germline V gene lookup returns CDR1 SQVTM and CDR2 ANQGSEA. This CDR3 has 11 residues. CDR3 region: CSVAGAYEQYF. The CDR3 bases are TGCAGCGTTGCGGGAGCCTACGAGCAGTACTTC.

The chain combines TRBV7-9 with TRBJ2-5; no clear D gene. Germline V gives CDR1 SEHNR, CDR2 FQNEAQ (reference sequence). V was shortened by 5 bases and J by 2 bases, with 12 bases between the two germline ends. There are 14 residues in the CDR3. The CDR3 here is CASSDRAQQETQYF. Written as DNA, the CDR3 is TGTGCCAGCAGCGACCGCGCCCAGCAAGAGACCCAGTACTTC.

There are many counts of this clonotype. The V gene is TRBV28, the J gene TRBJ2-7; D is ambiguous. Trimming left V 5 bases short and J 1 base short, with 12 bases between. The CDR3 consists of 14 residues. Germline V gene lookup returns CDR1 MDHEN and CDR2 SYDVKM. The chain's CDR3 is CASSTPSRSYEQYF. In DNA form, the CDR3 reads TGTGCCAGCAGTACCCCATCTAGGTCCTACGAGCAGTACTTC.

The chain couples TRBV4-3 to TRBJ2-4, with 10 bases lining up with TRBD2. There are 15 residues in the CDR3. Germline V gene sequence: CDR1 LGHNA, CDR2 YSLEER. V lost 4 bases to trimming and J lost 5 bases; unmatched junction nucleotides: 5. CDR3 sequence (DNA): TGCGCCAGCAGCCTCCGGACTAGCGGACAAAACATTCAGTACTTC. The encoded protein is CASSLRTSGQNIQYF.